What follows are 15 T cell receptor beta chains derived from one specimen sequenced in a study of blood T cell repertoires in COVID-19. Using immunoSEQ multiplex PCR, the repertoire was profiled, and TCRdb retains in-frame clones only, with some absent. The sample carries approximately 100,000 clones, approximately 89% recorded once. Material for sequencing was peripheral blood. All receptors derive from a woman aged 30 to 39 with acute or convalescent COVID-19.

The J gene is TRBJ2-2, the V gene TRBV5-1, with D maybe TRBD1 (5 bases). CDR3 length: 14 residues. Trimming left V 4 bases short and J 2 bases short, with 9 bases between. Germline V gene sequence: CDR1 SGHRS, CDR2 YFSETQ. The CDR3 sequence is CASSKDTNTGELFF. The CDR3 bases are TGCGCCAGCAGCAAGGACACAAACACCGGGGAGCTGTTTTTT.

The chain links TRBV6-5 to TRBJ2-7; 9 nucleotides align to TRBD1. Germline CDR1 MNHEY, CDR2 SVGAGI. V lost 10 bases and J lost 3; bases outside the gene matches: 4. The CDR3 runs 12 residues. CDR3 coding DNA: TGTGCCACCACAGGGGGCAGCTACGAGCAGTACTTC. This sequence encodes CATTGGSYEQYF.

The genes are TRBV24-1 and TRBJ1-1; a possible D gene is TRBD1 (5 bases). Trimming shortened V by 9 bases and J by 0 bases, and 10 bases separated the two germline ends. CDR1 is KGHDR, CDR2 SFDVKD, per germline. The CDR3 consists of 13 residues. The CDR3 here is CATRQGVNTEAFF. The CDR3 DNA sequence: TGTGCCACCCGTCAGGGTGTGAACACTGAAGCTTTCTTT.

This chain links TRBV28 with TRBJ1-5, with D hard to call. CDR3 length equals 15 residues. V gave up 6 bases and J gave up 5 bases, with 17 bases separating them. Germline values: CDR1 MDHEN, CDR2 SYDVKM. The DNA for the CDR3 is TGTGCCAGCAGCCGAGGAGGAGGGCGGGATCAGCCCCAGCATTTT. Amino acids: CASSRGGGRDQPQHF.

V gene TRBV11-2 combines with J gene TRBJ1-2; D gene ambiguous. The CDR3 sequence is 14 residues long. Trimming pared 4 bases from V and 3 bases from J, leaving 12 bases between. CDR1 is SGHAT and CDR2 is FQNNGV in the germline V gene. The CDR3 spells CASSSLSLDYGYTF. Here the CDR3 DNA reads TGTGCCAGCAGCTCTCTGAGCCTCGACTATGGCTACACCTTC. Complete variable domain (other parts from reference TRBV11-2 and TRBJ1-2): EAGVAQSPRYKIIEKRQSVAFWCNPISGHATLYWYQQILGQGPKLLIQFQNNGVVDDSQLPKDRFSAERLKGVDSTLKIQPAKLEDSAVYLCASSSLSLDYGYTFGSGTRLTVV.

The chain joins TRBV6-6 to TRBJ2-7; 8 bases match TRBD2. Per the germline V gene, CDR1 is MNHNY and CDR2 is SVGAGI (reference sequence). V trimming: 6 bases; J trimming: 2 bases; junction bases outside the gene matches: 6. The CDR3 is 14 amino acids. Here the CDR3 DNA reads TGTGCCAGCAGCCCAGCGGGGGCAACCTACGAGCAGTACTTC. Amino acids: CASSPAGATYEQYF.

This chain links TRBV30 with TRBJ2-1, with TRBD2 identical over 12 bases. CDR1 is GTSNPN, CDR2 SVGIG, per germline (reference sequence). The CDR3 totals 15 residues. The V segment lost 5 bases and the J segment 5 bases; nucleotides outside the gene matches: 7. CDR3 amino acids: CAWSRLAGANNEQFF. Written as DNA, the CDR3 is TGTGCCTGGTCGCGACTAGCGGGGGCCAACAATGAGCAGTTCTTC. The whole variable domain, filled in from reference TRBV30 and TRBJ2-1, reads SQTIHQWPATLVQPVGSPLSLECTVEGTSNPNLYWYRQAAGRGLQLLFYSVGIGQISSEVPQNLSASRPQDRQFILSSKKLLLSDSGFYLCAWSRLAGANNEQFFGPGTRLTVL.

The chain carries TRBV25-1 and TRBJ1-3, with a weak D call TRBD1 (5 bases). Trimming stripped 0 bases from V and 0 bases from J, with 6 bases between. The CDR3 loop spans 15 amino acids. Germline-derived CDR1 and CDR2 are MGHDK and SYGVNS. CDR3 nucleotide sequence: TGTGCCAGCAGTGAATATGACAGCTCTGGAAACACCATATATTTT. Its translation is CASSEYDSSGNTIYF.

The chain carries TRBV6-1 and TRBJ1-1; D is undetermined. The germline V gene has CDR1 MNHNS and CDR2 SASEGT. The CDR3 totals 14 residues. V was shortened by 10 bases and J by 6 bases, with 21 bases between the two germline ends. CDR3 region: CAILREGLIPEAFF. In DNA form, the CDR3 reads TGTGCCATCCTTAGGGAGGGTTTGATACCTGAAGCTTTCTTT.

This chain joins TRBV9 and TRBJ2-3; 8 bases line up with TRBD1. V was pared by 5 bases and J by 6 bases, with 11 bases of the junction left unmatched. The CDR3 runs 15 residues. The germline gives CDR1 SGDLS, CDR2 YYNGEE. The CDR3: CASSGDRSSGDTQYF. The CDR3 bases are TGTGCCAGCAGTGGGGACAGGTCTTCAGGGGATACGCAGTATTTT.

V is TRBV19 and J is TRBJ2-2, with a tentative D call TRBD2 (6 bases). Germline loops: CDR1 LNHDA, CDR2 SQIVND (reference sequence). The CDR3 extends over 14 amino acids. Trimming removed 6 bases at V and 6 bases at J, with 14 bases between. CDR3 residues: CASRGGPYAGELFF. The CDR3, as DNA: TGTGCCAGTAGGGGAGGCCCCTACGCCGGGGAGCTGTTTTTT.

DNA for the CDR3: TGTGCCAGCAGTCCACTAGCTAACTATGGCTACACCTTC. Translated, it gives CASSPLANYGYTF. The V and J genes are TRBV27 and TRBJ1-2; D is uncertain. The germline V gene has CDR1 MNHEY and CDR2 SMNVEV (reference sequence). V was pared by 5 bases and J by 0 bases, with 7 bases between. This CDR3 contains 13 residues.

V gene TRBV6-5 combines with J gene TRBJ1-2, with D possibly matching TRBD1 (6 bases). In germline, CDR1 is MNHEY, CDR2 SVGAGI. V was cut by 2 bases and J by 5 bases, with 15 bases left in between. The CDR3 is 15 residues long. CDR3 sequence: CASSYRGLQIYGYTF. CDR3 nucleotide sequence: TGTGCCAGCAGTTACAGGGGGTTGCAGATTTATGGCTACACCTTC.

DNA for the CDR3: TGTGCCAGCCTCGGACAGAACTATGGCTACACCTTC. Translating gives CASLGQNYGYTF. The chain links TRBV6-5 to TRBJ1-2; D may be TRBD1 (6 bases). This CDR3 spans 12 amino acids. V dropped 8 bases and J dropped 2 bases, with 9 bases sitting between them. Germline assignment: CDR1 MNHEY and CDR2 SVGAGI.

About this clone: Without the conserved terminal phenylalanine or tryptophan, this CDR3 likely stems from a read error. Because the CDR3's place on the DNA is in doubt, the DNA is left out and the CDR3 is given as listed by TCRdb. This sequence joins TRBV28 and TRBJ1-2; the table's D call TRBD1 went unverified against the DNA. The CDR3 region is 16 residues in length, termini included. Germline V CDR1 and CDR2: MDHEN, SYDVKM. The CDR3 is CASSSPRTSPGQRLRL.